A selection of T cell receptor beta chains follows, all from one sample in a study of blood T cell repertoires in COVID-19. The assay was immunoSEQ multiplex PCR, and TCRdb's table has in-frame clones only and misses some. Seen here are approximately 280,000 clones, around nine tenths observed once, and the top ten hold around 4.4%. The sequenced sample consisted of peripheral blood. Receptors originate from a man aged 40-50 years with acute or convalescent COVID-19. The CDR3 runs from the conserved cysteine through the conserved F or W. A D gene is named only where the DNA matches it firmly.

>.|TRBV21-1|13|TRBJ1-2
TGTGCCAGCAGCAAGCGACAGAATTATGGCTACACCTTC
CASSKRQNYGYTF
>.|TRBV27|15|TRBJ2-2
TGTGCCAGCAGTTCGAGAGGGAGAGGAACCGGGGAGCTGTTTTTT
CASSSRGRGTGELFF
>.|TRBV5-1|15|TRBJ2-5
TGCGCCAGCAGCAGGGCTGGGGACGGGAGAGAGACCCAGTACTTC
CASSRAGDGRETQYF
>.|TRBV24-1|18|TRBJ2-7
TGTGCCACCAGTGTCCTAACCGAAAACAGGACCCACCTCTACGAGCAGTACTTC
CATSVLTENRTHLYEQYF
>.|TRBV5-1|13|TRBJ1-6
TGCGCCAGCAGCTTGGGAGGTAATTCACCCCTCCACTTT
CASSLGGNSPLHF
>TRBD2|TRBV12-5|14|TRBJ2-1
TGTGCTAGTGGTGCGGGGGGGCAGGGCAATGAGCAGTTCTTC
CASGAGGQGNEQFF
>.|TRBV14|16|TRBJ1-1
TGTGCCAGCAGCTCCGAGGTCGTATATATGAACACTGAAGCTTTCTTT
CASSSEVVYMNTEAFF
>.|TRBV10-1|13|TRBJ2-3
TGCGCCGTATCTACCGAGAGCACAGATACGCAGTATTTT
CAVSTESTDTQYF
>.|TRBV7-2|14|TRBJ1-2
TGTGCCAGCAGCTTAGTGGAGGATTTCTATGGCTACACCTTC
CASSLVEDFYGYTF
>.|TRBV7-2|15|TRBJ1-1
TGTGCCAGCAGCTTACAGGGGATGGGGAACACTGAAGCTTTCTTT
CASSLQGMGNTEAFF
>TRBD2|TRBV12-5|16|TRBJ2-3
TGTGCTAGTGGTTTGACTAGCGGGGGGGCAGAGGATACGCAGTATTTT
CASGLTSGGAEDTQYF
>.|TRBV12-3/TRBV12-4|12|TRBJ1-2
TGTGCCAGCAGCCGAGATTATTATGGCTACACCTTC
CASSRDYYGYTF
>TRBD1|TRBV5-1|13|TRBJ2-7
TGCGCCAGCAGCTCGGGACAGCAGGACGAGCAGTACTTC
CASSSGQQDEQYF